This T cell receptor (beta chain) was recorded in a study of beta chain features in type 1 diabetes. Findings and limits, study-wide: Comparison showed that naive, central memory and Treg TCRB repertoires appeared more similar among patients than among healthy donors. High-TCR-expressing cells could be over-represented by cDNA sequencing.

A note on this clone: Its specificity is not known.

Expressed TCRB transcripts were sequenced after all isolated RNA was converted to cDNA. The assay was immunoSEQ multiplex PCR, and TCRdb's table has in-frame clones only and misses some. The sample has roughly 230,000 clones, about 10% seen once. Naive, central memory, regulatory and stem cell-like memory cells within the CD4+ compartment were sorted using CD45RO/CCR7/CD25/CD127/CD95/CD27. Trimming at V came to 8 bases and at J to 4 bases, leaving 8 bases not matched to a gene. Germline V gene data show CDR1 as MNHNS and CDR2 as SASEGT. The CDR3 extends over 15 amino acids. The source material was naive CD4+ T cells from blood. The TCR comes from a woman under 30 in good health. The chain recombines TRBV6-1 with TRBJ2-2; 9 bases map to TRBD2. The chain's CDR3 is CASQDQRGVTGELFF. CDR3 nucleotides: TGTGCCAGCCAAGACCAGCGGGGGGTCACCGGGGAGCTGTTTTTT.